The 13 T cell receptor beta chains in this list originate from one sample, sequenced in a study of blood T cell repertoires in COVID-19. Method: immunoSEQ multiplex PCR; TCRdb's copy keeps in-frame clones and lacks some. The sample lists 40,000 to 45,000 clones; about 88% were seen once. Material for sequencing was peripheral blood. The receptors were sampled from a human donor in a cohort sampled during active COVID-19.

This clone was observed a single time. The chain couples TRBV18 to TRBJ1-1; possible D gene TRBD1, 6 bases. This CDR3 contains 13 residues. V was cut by 6 bases and J by 1 base, with 9 bases left in between. The germline V gene encodes CDR1 KGHSH and CDR2 LQKENI. The CDR3 DNA sequence: TGTGCCAGCTCTCGGGACACGAACACTGAAGCTTTCTTT. This sequence encodes CASSRDTNTEAFF.

The chain has TRBV12-3 or TRBV12-4 and TRBJ1-2, with D tentatively TRBD1 (6 bases). Trimming left V 8 bases short and J 8 bases short, with 15 bases between. This CDR3 is 12 amino acids long. This chain's CDR3 is CASDGGSQGYTF. The CDR3 coding sequence is TGTGCCAGCGATGGGGGCTCGCAAGGCTACACCTTC.

V usage is TRBV18 and J usage is TRBJ1-1; a possible D gene is TRBD1 (6 bases). Per the germline V gene, CDR1 is KGHSH and CDR2 is LQKENI. Trimming removed 4 bases from V and 2 bases from J, with 14 bases in between. The CDR3 runs 15 residues. The CDR3 spells CASSRAGTKNTEAFF. The DNA of the CDR3 is TGTGCCAGCTCACGAGCCGGGACAAAAAACACTGAAGCTTTCTTT.

This chain connects TRBV19 to TRBJ2-7; D may be TRBD1 (6 bases). V gave up 6 bases and J gave up 5 bases, with 20 bases separating them. This CDR3 spans 15 amino acids. Germline V gene lookup returns CDR1 LNHDA and CDR2 SQIVND (reference sequence). The CDR3 sequence is CASSLQSQGFHEQYF. DNA of the CDR3: TGTGCCAGTAGCCTACAATCGCAGGGGTTCCACGAGCAGTACTTC.

The chain joins TRBV7-3 to TRBJ2-3; possibly TRBD2 for D (6 bases). There are 14 residues in the CDR3. V lost 5 bases and J lost 4, with 13 bases in between. CDR1 SGHTA and CDR2 FQGTGA come from the germline V gene. CDR3 loop: CASSNRDSADTQYF. The CDR3 DNA follows: TGTGCCAGCAGCAACCGGGACTCCGCAGATACGCAGTATTTT.

This chain links TRBV20-1 with TRBJ2-7; a possible D gene is TRBD2 (5 bases). In germline, CDR1 is DFQATT, CDR2 SNEGSKA (reference sequence). The CDR3 is 11 residues long. For the CDR3, the DNA is TGCAGCAGCACTAGATCCTACGAGCAGTACTTC. Translated: CSSTRSYEQYF.

The CDR3 sequence is CASSLAGGQETQYF. CDR3 DNA sequence: TGTGCCAGCAGCTTAGCGGGGGGGCAAGAGACCCAGTACTTC. This chain links TRBV7-2 with TRBJ2-5; the match to TRBD2 covers 7 bases. Germline V gene sequence: CDR1 SGHTA, CDR2 FQGNSA. The CDR3 consists of 14 residues. The J segment lost 2 bases and the V segment lost 0 bases, leaving 0 bases of the junction unmatched. Looking up the rest from reference TRBV7-2 and TRBJ2-5 gives the full variable domain: GAGVSQSPSNKVTEKGKDVELRCDPISGHTALYWYRQSLGQGLEFLIYFQGNSAPDKSGLPSDRFSAERTGGSVSTLTIQRTQQEDSAVYLCASSLAGGQETQYFGPGTRLLVL.

The CDR3 coding sequence is TGTGCCACCGCTCGCGGGACTGGATACACCTTC. It encodes CATARGTGYTF. The V and J genes are TRBV28 and TRBJ1-2, with D possibly matching TRBD1 (5 bases). This CDR3 comprises 11 residues. Per germline, CDR1 MDHEN and CDR2 SYDVKM. V dropped 10 bases and J dropped 11 bases, with 17 bases sitting between them.

The chain is built from TRBV6-5 and TRBJ2-7, with 8 bases fitting TRBD1. This CDR3 contains 15 residues. J lost 3 bases, V lost 2 bases, and 6 bases had no gene match. Germline V CDR1 and CDR2: MNHEY, SVGAGI. CDR3 DNA: TGTGCCAGCAGTTACGGCGGACAGGGAAGCTACGAGCAGTACTTC. Protein: CASSYGGQGSYEQYF.

The rearrangement uses TRBV27 and TRBJ2-7, with TRBD1 matching 8 bases. CDR3 length: 13 residues. V was pared by 6 bases and J by 3 bases, with 4 bases of the junction left unmatched. Germline V gene lookup returns CDR1 MNHEY and CDR2 SMNVEV (reference sequence). CDR3 sequence reads: CASRKTGGYEQYF. In DNA, the CDR3 is TGTGCCAGCAGAAAAACAGGGGGCTACGAGCAGTACTTC.

The chain recombines TRBV7-6 with TRBJ2-5; 10 bases are a match to TRBD2. The germline CDR1 and CDR2 sequences are SGHVS and FNYEAQ. The CDR3 length is 15 residues. V shed 1 base, J shed 5 bases, and the junction held 4 bases outside the gene matches. The CDR3 spells CASSLGGTSAETQYF. The CDR3 nucleotides are TGTGCCAGCAGCTTAGGTGGGACTAGCGCTGAGACCCAGTACTTC.

CDR3 nucleotide sequence: TGTGCCAGCAACCCGGGACAACAGCCCTATCAGCCCCAGCATTTT. Amino acids: CASNPGQQPYQPQHF. This chain joins TRBV7-9 and TRBJ1-5; possible D gene TRBD1, 6 bases. This CDR3 spans 15 amino acids. V was cut by 7 bases and J by 5 bases, with 18 bases left in between. CDR1 is SEHNR and CDR2 is FQNEAQ in the germline V gene (reference sequence).

The chain carries TRBV6-5 and TRBJ2-7; 8 bases align to TRBD1. CDR1 MNHEY and CDR2 SVGAGI come from the germline V gene. V lost 6 bases and J lost 2; bases outside the gene matches: 9. The CDR3 runs 15 residues. Here the CDR3 DNA reads TGTGCCAGCAGGACAAAGACAGGGGTCACCTACGAGCAGTACTTC. Protein: CASRTKTGVTYEQYF.